Included here is one TCR beta chain sequence, with context. This entry comes from a study of control samples from healthy donors and cancer patients. Sequencing was performed with immunoSEQ multiplex PCR; in TCRdb, only in-frame clones are kept and a portion is missing. The sample yields under 200,000 clones, nearly 96% seen once. This TCR was sampled from a woman in her twenties or thirties in good health. Input material: blood.

The CDR3 here is CASSTGRKTNEKLFF. CDR3 in DNA: TGCGCCAGCAGTACCGGCCGGAAGACTAATGAAAAACTGTTTTTT. This rearrangement joins TRBV10-2 to TRBJ1-4; D remains ambiguous. The CDR3 contains 15 residues. Per germline, CDR1 WSHSY and CDR2 SAAADI. The ends were cut back, 5 bases at V and 2 bases at J, with 12 bases in the middle.